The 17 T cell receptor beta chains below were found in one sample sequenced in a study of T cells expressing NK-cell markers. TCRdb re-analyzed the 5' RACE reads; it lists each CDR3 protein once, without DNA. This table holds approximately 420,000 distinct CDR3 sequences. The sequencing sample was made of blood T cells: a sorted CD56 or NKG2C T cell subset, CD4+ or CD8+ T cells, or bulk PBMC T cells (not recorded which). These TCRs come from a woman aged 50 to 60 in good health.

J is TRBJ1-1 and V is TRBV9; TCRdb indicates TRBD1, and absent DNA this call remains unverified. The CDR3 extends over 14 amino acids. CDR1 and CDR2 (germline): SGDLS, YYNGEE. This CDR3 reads CASSTSGYGTEAFF.

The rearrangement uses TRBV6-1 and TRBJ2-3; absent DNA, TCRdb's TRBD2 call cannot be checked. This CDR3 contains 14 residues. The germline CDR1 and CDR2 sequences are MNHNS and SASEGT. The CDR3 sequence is CASIRLAGRDTQYF.

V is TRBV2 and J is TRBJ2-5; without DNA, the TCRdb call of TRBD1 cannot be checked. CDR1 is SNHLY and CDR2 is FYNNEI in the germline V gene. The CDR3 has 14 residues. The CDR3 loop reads CASSTGWSPETQYF.

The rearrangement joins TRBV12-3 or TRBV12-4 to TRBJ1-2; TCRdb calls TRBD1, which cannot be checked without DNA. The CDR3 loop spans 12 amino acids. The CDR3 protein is CASGTSAYGYTF.

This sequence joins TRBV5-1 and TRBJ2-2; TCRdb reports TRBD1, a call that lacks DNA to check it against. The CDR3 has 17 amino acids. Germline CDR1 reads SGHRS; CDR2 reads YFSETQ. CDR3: CASSRTGTGANTGELFF.

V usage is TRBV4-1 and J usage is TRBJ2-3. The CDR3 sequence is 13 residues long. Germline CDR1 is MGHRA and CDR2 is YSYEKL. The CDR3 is CASSQDGTDTQYF.

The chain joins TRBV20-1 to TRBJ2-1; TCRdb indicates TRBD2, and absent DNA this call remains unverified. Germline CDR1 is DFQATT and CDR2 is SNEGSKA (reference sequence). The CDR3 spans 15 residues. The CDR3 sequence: CSASFLAASYNEQFF.

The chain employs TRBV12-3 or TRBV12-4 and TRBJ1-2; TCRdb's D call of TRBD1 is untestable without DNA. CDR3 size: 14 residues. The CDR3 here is CASGGGQGPYGYTF.

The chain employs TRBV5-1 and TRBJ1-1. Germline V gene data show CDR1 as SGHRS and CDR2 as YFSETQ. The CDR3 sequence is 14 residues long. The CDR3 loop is CASSPIGGGTEAFF.

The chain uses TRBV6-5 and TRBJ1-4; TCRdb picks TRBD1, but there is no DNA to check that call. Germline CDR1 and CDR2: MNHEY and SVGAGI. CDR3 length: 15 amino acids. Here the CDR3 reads CASSYTTGINEKLFF.

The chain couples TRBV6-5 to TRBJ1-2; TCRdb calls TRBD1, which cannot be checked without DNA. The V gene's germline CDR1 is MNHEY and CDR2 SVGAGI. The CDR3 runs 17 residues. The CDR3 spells CASSTTRNRGRVDGYTF.

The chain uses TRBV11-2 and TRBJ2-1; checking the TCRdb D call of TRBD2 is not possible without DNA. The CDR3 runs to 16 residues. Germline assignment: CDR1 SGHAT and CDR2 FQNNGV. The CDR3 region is CASSYLAGPTYNEQFF.

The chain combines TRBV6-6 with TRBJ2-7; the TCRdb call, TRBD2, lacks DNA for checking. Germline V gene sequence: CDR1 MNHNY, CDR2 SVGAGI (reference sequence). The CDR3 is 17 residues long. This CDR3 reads CASSYSKDRPTIYEQYF.

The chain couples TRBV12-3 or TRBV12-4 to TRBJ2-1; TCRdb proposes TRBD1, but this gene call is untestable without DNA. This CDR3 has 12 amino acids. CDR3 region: CASSSPGHEQFF.

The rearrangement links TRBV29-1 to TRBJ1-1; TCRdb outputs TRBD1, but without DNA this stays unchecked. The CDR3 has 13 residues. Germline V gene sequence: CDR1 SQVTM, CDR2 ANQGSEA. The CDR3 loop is CSAGTGLNTEAFF.

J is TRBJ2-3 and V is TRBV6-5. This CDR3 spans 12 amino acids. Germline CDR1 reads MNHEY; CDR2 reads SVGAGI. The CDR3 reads CASSLGKNTQYF.

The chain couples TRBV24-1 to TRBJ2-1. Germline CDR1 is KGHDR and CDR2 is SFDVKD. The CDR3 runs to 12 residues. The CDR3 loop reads CATSGELNEQFF.